This TCR beta chain was observed in a study of blood T cell repertoires in COVID-19. Study-level background: Material from acute and convalescent COVID-19 was sourced from the United States, Italy and Spain.

In the original processing: Reference gene primer amplification gave estimated nucleated cell counts. Clones were sequenced by immunoSEQ multiplex PCR, and TCRdb holds only the in-frame ones, with some missing. The DNA gave D and trimming, while V, J and clone size come from that table. The sample lists some 99,000 clones; approximately 80% were seen once. What was sequenced was peripheral blood. The clonotype originates from a woman in her fifties or sixties with acute or convalescent COVID-19.

The CDR3 nucleotides are TGTGCCAGCAGTGACGAAGCGCGGGGCCCCTACGAGCAGTACTTC. It yields the protein CASSDEARGPYEQYF. The chain has TRBV2 and TRBJ2-7; D might be TRBD2 (6 bases). Germline CDR1 is SNHLY and CDR2 is FYNNEI. The V end lost 3 bases, the J end lost 2 bases, and 14 bases lay between the germline ends. CDR3 length: 15 residues.